This T cell receptor beta chain was sequenced during a study of chemoradiotherapy in HPV16-positive cancers. Profiled with immunoSEQ multiplex PCR; TCRdb holds only in-frame clones, not every one. The data hold around 3,500 clones, with around 95% observed a single time. Note on this clone: Antigen unknown. Mismatch with germline at one junction end may stem from a read error.

Study findings and constraints: Non-HPV-specific T cells did not expand in tumors during treatment, whereas candidate HPV-specific clones and E7-related motifs did.

From germline, CDR1 is SGHVS and CDR2 FNYEAQ. This CDR3 region has 14 residues. The specimen was taken from a patient who underwent chemoradiotherapy. The source is a human donor with HPV-associated anogenital cancer. The rearrangement links TRBV7-6 to TRBJ2-2; no definite D call. Written as DNA, the CDR3 is TGTGCCAGCAGCGTAGCACCCGACACCGGGGAGCTGTTTTTT. This sequence encodes CASSVAPDTGELFF.